The clone carrying this TCR beta chain was recorded only once. Its antigen is unidentified. The authors ran the assay at deep level. Each PCR replicate from the sorted subsets contained about 200 ng DNA, which is 25,000 to 30,000 T cell genomes. The data were produced by immunoSEQ multiplex PCR, yet TCRdb's version contains in-frame clones alone and is incomplete. The profile covers about 2.3 million clones, with over 85% appearing a single time and around 0.4% taken by the ten largest. The data derive from a study of shared clonotypes between healthy human individuals. The CDR3 totals 16 residues. Trimming took off 5 bases at V and 1 base at J, with 15 bases between the two ends. Per germline, CDR1 SGHTA and CDR2 FQGTGA. Study results and caveats: Among a few donors, approximately 5.4% of naive CD4 clonotypes were found in common.

The sample was naive CD4+ T cells from PBMCs. As for subset: CD45RA+ positively selected. The sequence came from a man aged 18 to 30 in good health. Some clones in this sample may be carry-over from other donors' samples. V is TRBV7-3 and J is TRBJ1-3; D possibly corresponds to TRBD1 (6 bases). This chain's CDR3 is CASSAVGGLSGNTIYF. The CDR3 bases are TGTGCCAGCAGCGCCGTAGGGGGTTTATCTGGAAACACCATATATTTT. Drawing the rest from reference TRBV7-3 and TRBJ1-3, the complete variable domain is GAGVSQTPSNKVTEKGKYVELRCDPISGHTALYWYRQSLGQGPEFLIYFQGTGAADDSGLPNDRFFAVRPEGSVSTLKIQRTERGDSAVYLCASSAVGGLSGNTIYFGEGSWLTVV.